The rows below give T cell receptor beta chains drawn from one sample of a study of beta chain features in type 1 diabetes. TCRdb keeps only in-frame clones here, not all; method: immunoSEQ multiplex PCR. The sample yields 160,000 or so clones, 11% seen once. The sample consisted of central memory CD4+ T cells from blood. The origin of the receptors is a man aged 18 to 30 in good health. Each CDR3 is given without its conserved first and last residue.

J gene: TRBJ2-1; V gene: TRBV7-9; CDR3 protein: ASSLDDNSYNEQF
J gene: TRBJ1-2; V gene: TRBV30; CDR3 protein: AWTPGQEIGYT
J gene: TRBJ1-1; V gene: TRBV28; CDR3 protein: ASVTGVNTEAF
J gene: TRBJ2-2; V gene: TRBV7-2; CDR3 protein: ASSLDETGELF
J gene: TRBJ2-7; V gene: TRBV14; CDR3 protein: ASSFSSYEQY
J gene: TRBJ2-3; V gene: TRBV9; CDR3 protein: ASSPAGTSGFYTQY
J gene: TRBJ2-2; V gene: TRBV10-3; CDR3 protein: AISGAGTGELF
J gene: TRBJ1-2; V gene: TRBV18; CDR3 protein: ASSPLTGGYGYT
J gene: TRBJ2-5; V gene: TRBV4-3; CDR3 protein: ASSQAAGTQETQY
J gene: TRBJ2-1; V gene: TRBV29-1; CDR3 protein: SVVRQVGYNEQF
J gene: TRBJ1-1; V gene: TRBV7-3; CDR3 protein: ASSLTAGKNTEAF
J gene: TRBJ1-1; V gene: TRBV4-2; CDR3 protein: ASSQRGDTEAF
J gene: TRBJ2-5; V gene: TRBV15; CDR3 protein: ATSRDRGETQY
J gene: TRBJ2-5; V gene: TRBV30; CDR3 protein: AWSSTGYLGEQY
J gene: TRBJ2-1; V gene: TRBV14; CDR3 protein: ASSQSVGSNEQF
J gene: TRBJ2-6; V gene: TRBV5-1; CDR3 protein: ASSYNRGGSSGANVLT
J gene: TRBJ2-3; V gene: TRBV28; CDR3 protein: ASTPRNADTQY
J gene: TRBJ1-3; V gene: TRBV20-1; CDR3 protein: SARERNTIY
J gene: TRBJ2-3; V gene: TRBV5-1; CDR3 protein: ASSLSKDTDTQY
J gene: TRBJ2-3; V gene: TRBV14; CDR3 protein: ASSQDLASGRRDTQY
J gene: TRBJ2-3; V gene: TRBV7-3; CDR3 protein: ASSSQRDTQY
J gene: TRBJ2-3; V gene: TRBV11-1; CDR3 protein: ATTGMATDTQY
J gene: TRBJ1-3; V gene: TRBV9; CDR3 protein: ASSVDPLFSGNTIY
J gene: TRBJ2-3; V gene: TRBV15; CDR3 protein: ATSRGNTGSMDTQY
J gene: TRBJ1-5; V gene: TRBV29-1; CDR3 protein: SVRSSNQPQH
J gene: TRBJ2-7; V gene: TRBV6-1; CDR3 protein: ASTGTTLALGEQY
J gene: TRBJ1-1; V gene: TRBV5-4; CDR3 protein: ASSPSIGGQGYTEAF
J gene: TRBJ2-6; V gene: TRBV5-4; CDR3 protein: ASSFTGANVLT
J gene: TRBJ2-1; V gene: TRBV20-1; CDR3 protein: SARNDEQF